The 18 T cell receptor beta chains presented below share a single source sample, sequenced in a study of blood T cell repertoires in COVID-19. Assay: immunoSEQ multiplex PCR; the TCRdb copy retains only in-frame clones and omits some. The data hold under 250,000 clones, with over 75% observed a single time. The sequenced sample was PBMCs or T cells enriched from blood (not recorded which). These TCRs come from a woman in her forties or fifties with acute COVID-19.

This rearrangement joins TRBV30 to TRBJ1-6; D possibly corresponds to TRBD1 (6 bases). Germline CDR1 and CDR2: GTSNPN and SVGIG (reference sequence). The CDR3 is made up of 15 amino acids. With 2 bases removed from V and 9 bases from J, the gap between germline ends came to 17 bases. The CDR3, as DNA: TGTGCCTGGAGTAAATGGGAACCCAGGGGTTCACCCCTCCACTTT. Translation: CAWSKWEPRGSPLHF.

This chain connects TRBV7-3 to TRBJ2-1, with 12 bases matching TRBD2. In germline, CDR1 is SGHTA, CDR2 FQGTGA. CDR3 length: 16 residues. V gave up 4 bases and J gave up 4 bases; unmatched junction bases: 5. The CDR3 DNA is TGTGCCAGCAGCTCACTCGGACTAGCGGGGTACAATGAGCAGTTCTTC. Its protein is CASSSLGLAGYNEQFF.

This clone was seen only once. The gene calls are TRBV3-1 (or the pseudogene TRBV3-2) and TRBJ1-2; possibly TRBD1 for D (6 bases). Germline assignment: CDR1 LGHDT and CDR2 YNNKEL (reference sequence). The V and J ends lost 2 bases and 6 bases respectively, with 16 bases between them. The CDR3 is 15 residues long. The DNA for the CDR3 is TGTGCCAGCAGCCAACTTCCGGGGGGCGACGATGGCTACACCTTC. Translated, it gives CASSQLPGGDDGYTF.

Comment on this clone: Other DNA sequences in this sample translate to the same CDR3. This chain connects TRBV5-1 to TRBJ1-1; D unclear. This CDR3 comprises 12 residues. The germline V gene encodes CDR1 SGHRS and CDR2 YFSETQ. The ends were cut back, 4 bases at V and 5 bases at J, with 9 bases in the middle. As DNA, the CDR3 is TGCGCCAGCAGCCCTACGGGGACTGAAGCTTTCTTT. This translates into CASSPTGTEAFF. Combining the CDR3 with reference TRBV5-1 and TRBJ1-1 gives the whole variable domain KAGVTQTPRYLIKTRGQQVTLSCSPISGHRSVSWYQQTPGQGLQFLFEYFSETQRNKGNFPGRFSGRQFSNSRSEMNVSTLELGDSALYLCASSPTGTEAFFGQGTRLTVV.

This chain joins TRBV6-5 and TRBJ1-1; perhaps TRBD1 as D (6 bases). CDR1 MNHEY and CDR2 SVGAGI come from the germline V gene. V lost 6 bases, J lost 1 base, and 9 bases lay in between. CDR3 size: 13 residues. The CDR3, as DNA: TGTGCCAGCAGACAGGGTTGGAACACTGAAGCTTTCTTT. Residues: CASRQGWNTEAFF.

The CDR3 region is CAWSGGQGAGETQYF. The CDR3 DNA reads TGTGCCTGGAGTGGGGGACAGGGGGCAGGGGAGACCCAGTACTTC. This chain uses TRBV30 with TRBJ2-5; 12 nucleotides line up with TRBD1. The CDR3 consists of 15 residues. Germline V gene lookup returns CDR1 GTSNPN and CDR2 SVGIG (reference sequence). Trimming took 1 base from V and 5 from J; bases not matched to a gene: 5.

This clone was seen just once. The rearrangement uses TRBV19 and TRBJ1-5; no firm D call. Germline CDR1 LNHDA, CDR2 SQIVND (reference sequence). V lost 2 bases and J lost 2, with 7 bases in between. The CDR3 loop spans 14 amino acids. The CDR3: CASSIYPGNQPQHF. The CDR3 DNA reads TGTGCCAGTAGTATATACCCGGGCAATCAGCCCCAGCATTTT.

The chain carries TRBV7-2 and TRBJ1-2, with unresolved D. Per the germline V gene, CDR1 is SGHTA and CDR2 is FQGNSA. Deletions cut 5 bases from V and 8 bases from J, with 15 bases between. The CDR3 extends over 13 amino acids. This CDR3 reads CASSTDGGRGYTF. For the CDR3, the DNA is TGTGCCAGCAGCACGGACGGAGGACGGGGCTACACCTTC.

The CDR3 reads CASSSRADRGGEQYF. The CDR3 DNA reads TGTGCCAGCAGCTCCAGAGCGGACAGGGGAGGCGAGCAGTACTTC. This rearrangement joins TRBV11-2 to TRBJ2-7; 9 nucleotides line up with TRBD1. The germline gives CDR1 SGHAT, CDR2 FQNNGV. The J segment lost 6 bases and the V segment lost 4 bases, leaving 10 bases of the junction unmatched. This CDR3 has 15 residues.

J is TRBJ2-2 and V is TRBV7-2; D is possibly TRBD1 (5 bases). V lost 5 bases to trimming and J lost 7 bases, with 11 bases between them. In germline, CDR1 is SGHTA, CDR2 FQGNSA. The CDR3 extends over 13 amino acids. The CDR3 sequence is CASSPQGFGELFF. The CDR3 DNA follows: TGTGCCAGCAGCCCCCAGGGTTTCGGGGAGCTGTTTTTT.

The count of this clone is one. This sequence joins TRBV5-6 and TRBJ1-3; D unresolved. Trimming removed 3 bases from V and 2 bases from J, with 9 bases in between. Germline-derived CDR1 and CDR2 are SGHDT and YYEEEE. This CDR3 is 14 amino acids long. The DNA of the CDR3 is TGTGCCAGCAGCTACCGGAGGGCTGGAAACACCATATATTTT. This gives the protein CASSYRRAGNTIYF.

The chain couples TRBV4-3 to TRBJ2-7, with a tentative D call TRBD2 (6 bases). Germline-derived CDR1 and CDR2 are LGHNA and YSLEER. V dropped 11 bases and J dropped 2 bases, with 16 bases sitting between them. CDR3 length: 13 amino acids. The CDR3, as DNA: TGCGCCTCATCCGCGGGGCTCGCCTACGAGCAGTACTTC. This translates into CASSAGLAYEQYF.

The chain joins TRBV3-1 (or the pseudogene TRBV3-2) to TRBJ1-5; a possible D gene is TRBD1 (6 bases). The V end was cut by 0 bases, the J end by 0 bases, with 18 bases between. Germline V gene sequence: CDR1 LGHDT, CDR2 YNNKEL (reference sequence). This CDR3 is 19 amino acids long. The CDR3 nucleotides are TGTGCCAGCAGCCAAGAAGTGGACAGCTCCTTTTATAGCAATCAGCCCCAGCATTTT. Translation gives CASSQEVDSSFYSNQPQHF.

The CDR3 region is CASIPGQGGTEAFF. As DNA, the CDR3 is TGTGCCAGCATCCCGGGGCAAGGGGGAACTGAAGCTTTCTTT. The V call is TRBV7-9, the J call TRBJ1-1, with a possible D match to TRBD1 (6 bases). The germline V and J ends were trimmed by 7 bases and 5 bases, with 17 bases remaining between them. CDR1 SEHNR and CDR2 FQNEAQ come from the germline V gene (reference sequence). The CDR3 loop spans 14 amino acids.

The J gene is TRBJ2-1, the V gene TRBV5-4; D unresolved. This CDR3 has 14 amino acids. Between the trimmed V and J ends, which lost 0 bases and 0 bases, there was a span of 4 bases. Germline CDR1 is SGHNT and CDR2 is YYREEE (reference sequence). The CDR3 region is CASSLESSYNEQFF. DNA for the CDR3: TGTGCCAGCAGCTTGGAGAGCTCCTACAATGAGCAGTTCTTC.

The chain couples TRBV19 to TRBJ1-3; D is ambiguous. Trimming stripped 5 bases from V and 0 bases from J, with 17 bases between. The CDR3 runs to 17 residues. CDR1 LNHDA and CDR2 SQIVND come from the germline V gene (reference sequence). The CDR3 is CASSGWSGGSSGNTIYF. CDR3 bases: TGTGCCAGTAGTGGGTGGAGTGGCGGCAGCTCTGGAAACACCATATATTTT.

The CDR3 nucleotides read TGCGCCAGCAGCTTTGGGGAAGGGGGCTATGGCTACACCTTC. Translation gives CASSFGEGGYGYTF. The chain joins TRBV5-1 to TRBJ1-2; the D gene is possibly TRBD1 (6 bases). This CDR3 is 14 amino acids long. The V gene lost 2 bases and the J gene lost 4 bases, with 12 bases spanning the gap. CDR1 and CDR2 from the germline V gene are SGHRS and YFSETQ.

This clone was detected once. This rearrangement joins TRBV19 to TRBJ2-1; 13 bases align to TRBD2. This CDR3 comprises 16 residues. CDR1 and CDR2 (germline): LNHDA, SQIVND (reference sequence). The J segment lost 9 bases and the V segment lost 4 bases, leaving 9 bases of the junction unmatched. CDR3 loop: CASSRLAGGLSTEQFF. CDR3 DNA sequence: TGTGCCAGTAGTAGACTAGCGGGGGGCCTCTCTACTGAGCAGTTCTTC.